This entry lists 15 T cell receptor beta chains sequenced from one sample in a study of T cells in Graves' hyperthyroidism and ophthalmopathy. Amplification of TCR beta CDR3 regions was performed using RNA transcripts as template. HTBI primers were used for first-round RT-PCR of the TCR CDR3. TCRdb reanalysed the multiplex PCR reads using MiXCR and keeps one entry per CDR3 protein. The sample has about 500,000 distinct CDR3 sequences; 15% to 20% are singletons. Specimen: blood. These receptors all stem from a woman aged 25 to 39 with Graves' ophthalmopathy.

This clonotype was detected ten times or more. In nucleotides, the CDR3 is TGTGCCTGGGCCCAGGGCTCTAATGAAAAACTGTTTTTT. Amino acid sequence: CAWAQGSNEKLFF. This chain uses TRBV30 with TRBJ1-4; possibly TRBD1 for D (5 bases). The germline V gene has CDR1 GTSNPN and CDR2 SVGIG (reference sequence). With 5 bases removed from V and 3 bases from J, the gap between germline ends came to 10 bases. This CDR3 has 13 amino acids.

In this sample, this clonotype turned up many times. The V call is TRBV7-2, the J call TRBJ2-5; 9 positions agree with TRBD2. There are 15 residues in the CDR3. Unmatched junction bases numbered 7, after V lost 4 bases and J lost 4 bases. Germline V CDR1 and CDR2: SGHTA, FQGNSA. CDR3: CASSWVAGEVETQYF. CDR3 nucleotides: TGTGCCAGCAGCTGGGTAGCGGGAGAGGTAGAGACCCAGTACTTC.

This clonotype was observed a handful of times. The genes are TRBV6-1 and TRBJ1-4, with TRBD1 as a possible D gene (6 bases). Germline V gene data show CDR1 as MNHNS and CDR2 as SASEGT. This CDR3 has 15 amino acids. V dropped 2 bases and J dropped 5 bases, with 12 bases sitting between them. CDR3 loop: CASSERQALNEKLFF. CDR3 bases: TGTGCCAGCAGTGAACGACAGGCTTTAAATGAAAAACTGTTTTTT.

This clonotype was counted ten times or more. The chain links TRBV11-2 to TRBJ1-6; D is possibly TRBD1 (6 bases). V was clipped by 2 bases and J by 6 bases, with 14 bases between them. The CDR3 totals 16 residues. Germline V gene lookup returns CDR1 SGHAT and CDR2 FQNNGV. The CDR3 DNA reads TGTGCCAGCAGCTTACCCCACAGGGACCGTAATTCACCCCTCCACTTT. Translating gives CASSLPHRDRNSPLHF.

This clonotype was detected many times. The V gene is TRBV7-2, the J gene TRBJ1-4; no clear D. Germline V lookup: CDR1 SGHTA, CDR2 FQGNSA. This CDR3 spans 14 amino acids. V gave up 5 bases and J gave up 5 bases, with 12 bases separating them. CDR3 bases: TGTGCCAGCAGCCCGGATGGGAGGAATGAAAAACTGTTTTTT. Translated, it gives CASSPDGRNEKLFF. Using reference TRBV7-2 and TRBJ1-4 for the parts outside the CDR3, the full variable domain is GAGVSQSPSNKVTEKGKDVELRCDPISGHTALYWYRQSLGQGLEFLIYFQGNSAPDKSGLPSDRFSAERTGGSVSTLTIQRTQQEDSAVYLCASSPDGRNEKLFFGSGTQLSVL.

This clonotype has a count of ten or more. The chain is built from TRBV11-1 and TRBJ2-5; D is uncertain. The V end lost 5 bases, the J end lost 4 bases, and 11 bases lay between the germline ends. From germline, CDR1 is SGHAT and CDR2 FQDESV (reference sequence). This CDR3 spans 13 amino acids. The CDR3 coding sequence is TGTGCCAGCAGCCTGGAGTGGGGAGAGACCCAGTACTTC. Translation gives CASSLEWGETQYF. Based on the CDR3 plus reference TRBV11-1 and TRBJ2-5, the full variable domain is EAEVAQSPRYKITEKSQAVAFWCDPISGHATLYWYRQILGQGPELLVQFQDESVVDDSQLPKDRFSAERLKGVDSTLKIQPAELGDSAMYLCASSLEWGETQYFGPGTRLLVL.

Worth noting for this clonotype: This may arise from a read error, as a much more abundant clone is one base away. The J gene is TRBJ2-3, the V gene TRBV20-1, with a possible D match to TRBD1 (6 bases). The CDR3 has 16 residues. CDR1 and CDR2 from the germline V gene are DFQATT and SNEGSKA (reference sequence). CDR3 residues: CSARPLPGHLTDMQYF. CDR3 DNA sequence: TGCAGTGCTAGACCCCTACCGGGACACCTCACAGATATGCAGTATTTT.

The chain recombines TRBV28 with TRBJ2-1; D remains unclear. V dropped 5 bases and J dropped 7 bases, with 12 bases sitting between them. The germline gives CDR1 MDHEN, CDR2 SYDVKM. This CDR3 is 13 amino acids long. CDR3 nucleotide sequence: TGTGCCAGCAGTGGGATGATTAGTAATGAGCAGTTCTTC. It codes for CASSGMISNEQFF. Variable domain in full (rest from reference TRBV28 and TRBJ2-1): DVKVTQSSRYLVKRTGEKVFLECVQDMDHENMFWYRQDPGLGLRLIYFSYDVKMKEKGDIPEGYSVSREKKERFSLILESASTNQTSMYLCASSGMISNEQFFGPGTRLTVL.

Ten or more counts support this clonotype. The rearrangement joins TRBV20-1 to TRBJ1-5; 12 bases are shared with TRBD1. Germline CDR1 is DFQATT and CDR2 is SNEGSKA (reference sequence). This CDR3 spans 14 amino acids. V shed 6 bases, J shed 6 bases, and the junction held 6 bases outside the gene matches. This CDR3 reads CSAPGQGAGQPQHF. DNA of the CDR3: TGCAGTGCACCGGGACAGGGGGCAGGTCAGCCCCAGCATTTT.

CDR3 DNA: TGTGCCAGCAGCCAGGCGCAGACAGTTCGCTCCTACGAGCAGTACTTC. Translating it yields CASSQAQTVRSYEQYF. The J gene is TRBJ2-7, the V gene TRBV14; the D gene is possibly TRBD1 (5 bases). The CDR3 covers 16 residues. Germline CDR1 SGHDN, CDR2 FVKESK. The V and J ends lost 3 bases and 0 bases respectively, with 15 bases between them.

The chain joins TRBV12-3 or TRBV12-4 to TRBJ1-3; D uncertain. CDR3 length equals 14 residues. Deletions cut 5 bases from V and 0 bases from J, with 8 bases between. The CDR3 is CASSLSSSGNTIYF. The CDR3 DNA follows: TGTGCCAGCAGTCTATCGAGCTCTGGAAACACCATATATTTT.

The genes are TRBV4-3 and TRBJ1-6; 7 bases match TRBD1. Germline CDR1 LGHNA, CDR2 YSLEER. Trimming removed 0 bases from V and 9 bases from J; junction bases left unmatched: 8. This CDR3 comprises 16 residues. Here the CDR3 DNA reads TGCGCCAGCAGCCAAGATATGCAGGGGGTAATTTCACCCCTCCACTTT. It is translated as CASSQDMQGVISPLHF.

Turning to this clonotype: An end of the junction does not agree with germline; a read error may underlie this. The CDR3 protein is CASSSTRTSGRSYDQYF. The CDR3 coding sequence is TGTGCCAGCAGTTCTACAAGGACTAGCGGGAGGTCCTACGATCAGTACTTC. The rearrangement joins TRBV6-2 or TRBV6-3 to TRBJ2-7, with 14 positions matching TRBD2. Germline CDR1 and CDR2: MNHEY and SVGEGT. The CDR3 has 17 residues.

With respect to this clonotype: This may be a read error: a much more frequent sequence differs by one nucleotide. The CDR3 sequence: CASNSAGITDAQYF. Here the CDR3 DNA reads TGTGCCAGCAACTCAGCGGGTATAACAGATGCGCAGTATTTT. The chain uses TRBV7-2 and TRBJ2-3; a weak D match, TRBD2 (6 bases). This CDR3 region has 14 residues. Germline V gene lookup returns CDR1 SGHTA and CDR2 FQGNSA.

This clonotype has only a few counts. CDR3 sequence: CASSLGLAVSTDTQYF. The CDR3 bases are TGTGCCAGCAGTTTAGGTCTAGCCGTTAGCACAGATACGCAGTATTTT. The chain recombines TRBV27 with TRBJ2-3; possible D gene TRBD2, 5 bases. In germline, CDR1 is MNHEY, CDR2 SMNVEV (reference sequence). Trimming removed 2 bases from V and 0 bases from J, with 12 bases in between. This CDR3 has 16 amino acids.